One sample yielded the 30 T cell receptor beta chains listed below, sequenced in a study of T cell responses to AZD1222 COVID-19 vaccine. Generated by immunoSEQ multiplex PCR, the TCRdb table keeps only in-frame clones and is missing some. The sample shows around 30,000 clones, more than 85% of them seen only once. Sequenced material: peripheral blood, taken on day 0 of AZD1222 vaccination. Receptors originate from an adult in good health.

The chain combines TRBV9 with TRBJ1-5; no clear D gene. With 0 bases removed from V and 2 bases from J, the gap between germline ends came to 6 bases. Germline V gives CDR1 SGDLS, CDR2 YYNGEE. The CDR3 is made up of 14 amino acids. CDR3 coding DNA: TGTGCCAGCAGCGTAGGAGACGGCAATCAGCCCCAGCATTTT. Translation gives CASSVGDGNQPQHF.

This clone was seen only once. V usage is TRBV10-3 and J usage is TRBJ1-2; the D gene is possibly TRBD1 (5 bases). The ends were cut back, 0 bases at V and 4 bases at J, with 12 bases in the middle. In germline, CDR1 is ENHRY, CDR2 SYGVKD. There are 15 residues in the CDR3. The CDR3 is CAISESGREGYGYTF. CDR3 DNA sequence: TGTGCCATCAGTGAGTCAGGCAGGGAGGGCTATGGCTACACCTTC.

The chain recombines TRBV30 with TRBJ1-6; D ambiguous. This CDR3 has 12 amino acids. Germline CDR1 and CDR2: GTSNPN and SVGIG (reference sequence). With 3 bases removed from V and 5 bases from J, the gap between germline ends came to 5 bases. The DNA for the CDR3 is TGTGCCTGGAGCGATAATAATTCACCCCTCCACTTT. Its translation: CAWSDNNSPLHF.

The V and J genes are TRBV5-4 and TRBJ1-2; a weak D match, TRBD1 (5 bases). CDR3 length: 14 residues. Per germline, CDR1 SGHNT and CDR2 YYREEE (reference sequence). Trimming left V 1 base short and J 6 bases short, with 13 bases between. The CDR3 coding sequence is TGTGCCAGCAGCTTGCCAGGGAAGGGGCATGGCTACACCTTC. Translated: CASSLPGKGHGYTF.

The V gene is TRBV2, the J gene TRBJ1-3; the D is unclear. V shed 3 bases and J shed 0 bases, with 6 bases lying between them. Looked up from germline, CDR1 is SNHLY and CDR2 is FYNNEI. The CDR3 loop spans 14 amino acids. The CDR3 bases are TGTGCCAGCAGTGACGGCGGCTCTGGAAACACCATATATTTT. This codes for CASSDGGSGNTIYF.

This CDR3 reads CASSISSRRSPNQPQHF. Here the CDR3 DNA reads TGTGCCAGTAGTATATCATCCAGGCGCTCTCCCAATCAGCCCCAGCATTTT. The rearrangement links TRBV19 to TRBJ1-5; D gene uncertain. Germline-derived CDR1 and CDR2 are LNHDA and SQIVND (reference sequence). The CDR3 spans 17 residues. Trimming took off 2 bases at V and 3 bases at J, with 17 bases between the two ends.

J is TRBJ1-2 and V is TRBV9; TRBD1 might be the D (5 bases). Per the germline V gene, CDR1 is SGDLS and CDR2 is YYNGEE. This CDR3 is 14 amino acids long. Trimming stripped 3 bases from V and 4 bases from J, with 13 bases between. The CDR3 here is CASSADNDFYGYTF. The CDR3 DNA follows: TGTGCCAGCAGCGCGGACAACGACTTCTATGGCTACACCTTC. Full variable domain (rest looked up from reference TRBV9 and TRBJ1-2): DSGVTQTPKHLITATGQRVTLRCSPRSGDLSVYWYQQSLDQGLQFLIQYYNGEERAKGNILERFSAQQFPDLHSELNLSSLELGDSALYFCASSADNDFYGYTFGSGTRLTVV.

The chain is built from TRBV7-8 and TRBJ1-6, with D maybe TRBD1 (6 bases). Germline loops: CDR1 SGHVS, CDR2 FQNEAQ. V was clipped by 5 bases and J by 0 bases, with 14 bases between them. The CDR3 covers 17 residues. The chain's CDR3 is CASSKHTGSSYNSPLHF. Written as DNA, the CDR3 is TGTGCCAGCAGCAAACATACAGGGAGCTCCTATAATTCACCCCTCCACTTT.

The rearrangement uses TRBV21-1 and TRBJ2-7; the table assigns TRBD1, which was not confirmed against the DNA. TRBV21-1 is described as a pseudogene. This CDR3 is built from 15 residues. DNA for the CDR3: TGTGCCAGCAGCAAGGGACAGGGGCTAACCTACGAGCAGTACTTC. Its protein product is CASSKGQGLTYEQYF.

The chain uses TRBV14 and TRBJ1-2, with D perhaps TRBD1 (6 bases). V was clipped by 3 bases and J by 8 bases, with 19 bases between them. CDR3 length equals 15 residues. CDR1 is SGHDN and CDR2 is FVKESK in the germline V gene. The CDR3 bases are TGTGCCAGCAGCCAGGAAGTATGGGGGGCAGGGGGCTACACCTTC. This sequence encodes CASSQEVWGAGGYTF.

The rearrangement joins TRBV5-8 to TRBJ1-4; tentatively, D is TRBD1 (6 bases). Germline V CDR1 and CDR2: SGHTS, YDEGEE. The CDR3 length is 15 residues. Between the trimmed V and J ends, which lost 3 bases and 8 bases, there was a span of 17 bases. Here the CDR3 DNA reads TGTGCCAGCAGCTCTGGGGGCAAAGGCGGCGAAAAACTGTTTTTT. It yields the protein CASSSGGKGGEKLFF.

The rearrangement links TRBV30 to TRBJ1-1, with TRBD1 matching 12 bases. CDR3 length: 17 amino acids. CDR1 GTSNPN and CDR2 SVGIG come from the germline V gene (reference sequence). Trimming at V came to 3 bases and at J to 2 bases, leaving 10 bases not matched to a gene. The CDR3 bases are TGTGCCTGGAGCTCGGGACAGGGGGCTTGGACTAACACTGAAGCTTTCTTT. It is translated as CAWSSGQGAWTNTEAFF.

The chain carries TRBV6-2 or TRBV6-3 and TRBJ2-2; 7 positions match TRBD1. CDR3 length: 15 residues. The germline V gene has CDR1 MNHEY and CDR2 SVGEGT. Trimming removed 6 bases from V and 7 bases from J; junction bases left unmatched: 11. The CDR3 loop is CASSSRQGRIGELFF. The CDR3 DNA follows: TGTGCCAGCAGCTCCCGACAGGGAAGGATCGGGGAGCTGTTTTTT.

The CDR3 nucleotides read TGTGCCAGCAGCTTGCCAGGATTTTATGGCTACACCTTC. Its protein product is CASSLPGFYGYTF. This chain joins TRBV5-4 and TRBJ1-2; D call uncertain. Per germline, CDR1 SGHNT and CDR2 YYREEE (reference sequence). This CDR3 contains 13 residues. The V end lost 1 base, the J end lost 5 bases, and 9 bases lay between the germline ends.

The rearrangement uses TRBV4-3 and TRBJ2-7; D could derive from TRBD1 or TRBD2 (5 bases each). Trimming cost V 3 bases and J 2 bases, with 11 bases left between them. Germline V lookup: CDR1 LGHNA, CDR2 YSLEER. The CDR3 extends over 14 amino acids. The CDR3 protein is CASSQEARAYEQYF. The DNA of the CDR3 is TGCGCCAGCAGCCAGGAGGCCAGGGCCTACGAGCAGTACTTC.

This clone has a single count. This sequence joins TRBV5-1 and TRBJ2-1; 10 bases are shared with TRBD2. Per germline, CDR1 SGHRS and CDR2 YFSETQ. V dropped 7 bases and J dropped 4; count of bases not matched to a gene: 5. This CDR3 spans 14 amino acids. CDR3 protein: CASGASGRYNEQFF. DNA of the CDR3: TGCGCCAGCGGGGCTAGCGGGAGATACAATGAGCAGTTCTTC.

This sequence joins TRBV27 and TRBJ1-5, with 8 positions matching TRBD1. Germline CDR1 reads MNHEY; CDR2 reads SMNVEV (reference sequence). V trimming: 3 bases; J trimming: 6 bases; junction bases outside the gene matches: 7. This CDR3 is built from 15 residues. The CDR3 sequence: CASSLAGGRFQPQHF. CDR3 nucleotide sequence: TGTGCCAGCAGTTTGGCAGGGGGCAGGTTTCAGCCCCAGCATTTT.

The chain has TRBV6-5 and TRBJ1-2, with 8 bases lining up with TRBD1. The CDR3 covers 15 residues. With V trimmed by 2 bases and J by 4 bases, 6 bases remained unmatched. Germline assignment: CDR1 MNHEY and CDR2 SVGAGI. This chain's CDR3 is CASSYPGTGVYGYTF. The CDR3 region has the DNA TGTGCCAGCAGTTACCCCGGGACAGGCGTCTATGGCTACACCTTC.

The chain links TRBV12-5 to TRBJ2-5, with TRBD1 as a possible D gene (6 bases). The germline V and J ends were trimmed by 8 bases and 4 bases, with 17 bases remaining between them. This CDR3 has 14 residues. The V gene's germline CDR1 is LGHNT and CDR2 FRNRAP. CDR3 sequence reads: CASTGTIIGETQYF. The CDR3 DNA reads as TGTGCTAGTACCGGGACAATTATAGGAGAGACCCAGTACTTC.

The chain uses TRBV12-3 or TRBV12-4 and TRBJ1-6; TRBD1 matches at 7 bases. CDR3 length: 13 residues. Trimming removed 6 bases from V and 9 bases from J; junction bases left unmatched: 5. This CDR3 is CASRDREGSPLHF. Written as DNA, the CDR3 is TGTGCCAGCAGAGACAGGGAGGGTTCACCCCTCCACTTT.

CDR3 DNA: TGTGCCAGCAGCTTAGCAAGGGATCAGCCCCAGCATTTT. Its translation is CASSLARDQPQHF. The genes are TRBV7-4 and TRBJ1-5; D gene unclear. V lost 0 bases, J lost 5 bases, and 5 bases lay in between. Germline V gene lookup returns CDR1 SGHVT and CDR2 SQSDAQ. This CDR3 comprises 13 residues.

The chain links TRBV2 to TRBJ2-3; unclear D gene. V was cut by 3 bases and J by 6 bases, with 10 bases left in between. The germline V gene encodes CDR1 SNHLY and CDR2 FYNNEI. CDR3 size: 13 residues. The CDR3 nucleotides are TGTGCCAGCAGTGAGGCTAGTGTGGATACGCAGTATTTT. Translating it yields CASSEASVDTQYF. Looking up the rest from reference TRBV2 and TRBJ2-3 gives the full variable domain: EPEVTQTPSHQVTQMGQEVILRCVPISNHLYFYWYRQILGQKVEFLVSFYNNEISEKSEIFDDQFSVERPDGSNFTLKIRSTKLEDSAMYFCASSEASVDTQYFGPGTRLTVL.

The chain links TRBV18 to TRBJ2-1; tentatively, D is TRBD2 (7 bases). With 6 bases removed from V and 7 bases from J, the gap between germline ends came to 16 bases. CDR1 is KGHSH, CDR2 LQKENI, per germline. The CDR3 runs to 14 residues. CDR3 DNA: TGTGCCAGCTCCCCCCCGGGGGGCCAGAATGAGCAGTTCTTC. It is translated as CASSPPGGQNEQFF.

The chain has TRBV15 and TRBJ2-5; a weak D match, TRBD1 (6 bases). Per the germline V gene, CDR1 is LNHNV and CDR2 is YYDKDF (reference sequence). V lost 5 bases to trimming and J lost 5 bases, with 12 bases between them. This CDR3 region has 13 residues. The CDR3 sequence is CATSQGQLETQYF. The DNA for the CDR3 is TGTGCCACCAGCCAAGGACAGCTCGAGACCCAGTACTTC.

The V and J genes are TRBV7-2 and TRBJ2-3; D possibly matches TRBD1 or TRBD2 (6 bases each). The ends were cut back, 7 bases at V and 2 bases at J, with 22 bases in the middle. This CDR3 comprises 17 residues. Germline CDR1 is SGHTA and CDR2 is FQGNSA. For the CDR3, the DNA is TGTGCCAGCATAAACCCGGGGGCTGGGTCAATCACAGATACGCAGTATTTT. Translated: CASINPGAGSITDTQYF.

Here the CDR3 DNA reads TGCGCCAGCAGCTTAGCTGGGGCCAACGTCCTGACTTTC. Translated: CASSLAGANVLTF. This chain uses TRBV5-1 with TRBJ2-6, with no clear D. V lost 2 bases to trimming and J lost 2 bases, with 2 bases between them. Germline V gene sequence: CDR1 SGHRS, CDR2 YFSETQ. The CDR3 is 13 residues long.

This clone was counted once. In DNA form, the CDR3 reads TGCAGTGCTAGTTGGGGGGCACATATTTATCAGCCCCAGCATTTT. It is translated as CSASWGAHIYQPQHF. The V call is TRBV20-1, the J call TRBJ1-5; a possible D gene is TRBD1 (6 bases). Germline CDR1 reads DFQATT; CDR2 reads SNEGSKA (reference sequence). V gave up 3 bases and J gave up 5 bases, with 17 bases separating them. The CDR3 spans 15 residues.

The genes are TRBV5-1 and TRBJ1-4; a weak D match, TRBD1 (5 bases). The CDR3 is made up of 15 amino acids. Trimming pared 5 bases from V and 3 bases from J, leaving 14 bases between. CDR1 is SGHRS, CDR2 YFSETQ, per germline. The CDR3 loop reads CASRKGLGANEKLFF. The CDR3 DNA reads as TGCGCCAGCAGAAAGGGTCTGGGGGCTAATGAAAAACTGTTTTTT.

This clone was found a few times. The chain has TRBV27 and TRBJ1-2; 7 nucleotides line up with TRBD1. The CDR3 is 12 residues long. The V segment lost 8 bases and the J segment 8 bases; nucleotides outside the gene matches: 8. Germline V gives CDR1 MNHEY, CDR2 SMNVEV (reference sequence). The CDR3 nucleotides read TGTGCCAGCTTATCGCCAGGGGGAGGCTACACCTTC. Translation: CASLSPGGGYTF.

The chain carries TRBV7-8 and TRBJ2-7; 8 bases align to TRBD1. The CDR3 is made up of 15 amino acids. Trimming cost V 5 bases and J 4 bases; bases outside gene matches: 10. Germline V gives CDR1 SGHVS, CDR2 FQNEAQ. The CDR3 loop reads CASSNSQGAAYEQYF. CDR3 nucleotides: TGTGCCAGCAGCAATAGCCAGGGGGCAGCTTACGAGCAGTACTTC.